This T cell receptor beta chain stems from a study of CD8+CD57+ T cells in acquired aplastic anemia. Study at large: Sorted CD4+ and CD8+ cells gave an average of approximately 3 ug of DNA. Findings and caveats of the study: With respect to CD8+ Simpson's diversity, patients and controls did not differ significantly. The same twenty-nine CD8+ CDR3 sequences occurred in patients and in controls.

For this clonotype: Its antigen is not known.

Researchers used genomic DNA as the template to profile TCR beta VDJ and CDR3. TCRdb reanalysed the reads using MiXCR and keeps one entry per CDR3 protein. Here the sample spans some 290,000 distinct CDR3 sequences, 45% to 65% being singletons. J gave up 7 bases and V 4 bases, and 9 bases lay outside the gene matches. The CDR3 contains 14 residues. CDR1 SGHVS and CDR2 FQNEAQ come from the germline V gene. The V and J genes are TRBV7-8 and TRBJ2-7; 8 nucleotides agree with TRBD2. The sample taken for sequencing was sorted CD4+, CD8+, or CD8+CD57+ T cells (not recorded which) from PBMCs. The source of this sequence is a human donor with severe aplastic anemia or a healthy control (not recorded which). The CDR3 DNA is TGTGCCAGCAGCTCACTCCAGGGCGGGGGGGAGCAGTACTTC. Amino acids: CASSSLQGGGEQYF. Full variable domain (remainder filled in from reference TRBV7-8 and TRBJ2-7): GAGVSQSPRYKVAKRGQDVALRCDPISGHVSLFWYQQALGQGPEFLTYFQNEAQLDKSGLPSDRFFAERPEGSVSTLKIQRTQQEDSAVYLCASSSLQGGGEQYFGPGTRLTVT.